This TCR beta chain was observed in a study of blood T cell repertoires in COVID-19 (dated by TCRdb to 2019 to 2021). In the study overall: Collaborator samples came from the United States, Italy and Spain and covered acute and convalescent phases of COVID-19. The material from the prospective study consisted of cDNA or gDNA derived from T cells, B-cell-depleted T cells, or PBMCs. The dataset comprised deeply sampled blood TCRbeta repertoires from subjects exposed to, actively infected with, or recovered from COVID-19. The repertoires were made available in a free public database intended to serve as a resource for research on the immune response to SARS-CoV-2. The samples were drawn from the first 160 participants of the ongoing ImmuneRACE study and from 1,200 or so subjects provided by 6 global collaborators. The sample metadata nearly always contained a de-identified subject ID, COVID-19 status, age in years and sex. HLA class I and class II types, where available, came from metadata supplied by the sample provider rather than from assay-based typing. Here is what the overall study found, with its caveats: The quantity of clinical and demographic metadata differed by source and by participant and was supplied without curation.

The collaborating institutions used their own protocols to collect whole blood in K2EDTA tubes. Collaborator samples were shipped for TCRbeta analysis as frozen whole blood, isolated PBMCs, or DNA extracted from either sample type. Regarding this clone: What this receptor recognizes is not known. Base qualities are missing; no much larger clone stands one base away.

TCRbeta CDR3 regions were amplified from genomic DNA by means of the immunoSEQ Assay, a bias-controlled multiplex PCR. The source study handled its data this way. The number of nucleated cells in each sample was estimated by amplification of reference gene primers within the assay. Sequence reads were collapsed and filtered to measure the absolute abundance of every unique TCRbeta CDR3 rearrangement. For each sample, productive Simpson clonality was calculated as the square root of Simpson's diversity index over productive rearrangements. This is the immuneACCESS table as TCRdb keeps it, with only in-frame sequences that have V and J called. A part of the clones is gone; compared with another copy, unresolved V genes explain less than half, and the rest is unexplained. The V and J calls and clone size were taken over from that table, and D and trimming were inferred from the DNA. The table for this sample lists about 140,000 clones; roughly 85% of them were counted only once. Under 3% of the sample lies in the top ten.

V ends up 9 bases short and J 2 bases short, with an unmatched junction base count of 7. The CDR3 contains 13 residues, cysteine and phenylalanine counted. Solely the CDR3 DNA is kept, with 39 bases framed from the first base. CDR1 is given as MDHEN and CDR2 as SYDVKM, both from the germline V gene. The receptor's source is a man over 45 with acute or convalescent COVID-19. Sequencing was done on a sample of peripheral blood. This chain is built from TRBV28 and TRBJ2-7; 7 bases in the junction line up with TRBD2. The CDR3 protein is CASLGGMPYEQYF. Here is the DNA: TGTGCCAGTCTGGGGGGGATGCCCTACGAGCAGTACTTC.